These 10 T cell receptor beta chains were all obtained from the same sample, sequenced in a study of technical replicates of blood from several donors. The table came from immunoSEQ multiplex PCR; TCRdb's copy has only in-frame clones and leaves some out. The table lists roughly 71,000 clones, around 95% of them singletons. Sequencing input: T cells isolated from PBMCs. The receptors derive from a human donor in good health.

The chain employs TRBV5-6 and TRBJ2-7; D is possibly TRBD1 (6 bases). Germline V gene lookup returns CDR1 SGHDT and CDR2 YYEEEE. This CDR3 has 14 residues. Trimming removed 1 base at V and 3 bases at J, with 11 bases between. The DNA for the CDR3 is TGTGCCAGCAGCTTGTTGGGGGCTGACTACGAGCAGTACTTC. It yields the protein CASSLLGADYEQYF.

V gene TRBV19 combines with J gene TRBJ1-6; D possibly corresponds to TRBD1 (5 bases). The germline V and J ends were trimmed by 1 base and 0 bases, with 13 bases remaining between them. The length of the CDR3 is 18 residues. Looked up from germline, CDR1 is LNHDA and CDR2 is SQIVND (reference sequence). The CDR3 is CASSIATASSSYNSPLHF. The CDR3 DNA follows: TGTGCCAGTAGTATAGCGACAGCTTCCAGCTCCTATAATTCACCCCTCCACTTT.

The CDR3 sequence: CASSTSGTGPYEQYF. The DNA for the CDR3 is TGTGCCAGTAGTACTTCCGGGACAGGCCCCTACGAGCAGTACTTC. This sequence joins TRBV19 and TRBJ2-7, with TRBD1 identical over 8 bases. Germline assignment: CDR1 LNHDA and CDR2 SQIVND (reference sequence). The V and J ends lost 4 bases and 2 bases, in that order; junction bases with no gene match: 7. The CDR3 length is 15 residues.

The V and J genes are TRBV12-5 and TRBJ2-5, with unresolved D. The V end lost 6 bases, the J end lost 3 bases, and 5 bases lay between the germline ends. This CDR3 contains 11 residues. Germline CDR1 is LGHNT and CDR2 is FRNRAP. The CDR3 is CASGPEETQYF. CDR3 bases: TGTGCTAGTGGCCCCGAAGAGACCCAGTACTTC.

The rearrangement uses TRBV5-1 and TRBJ2-5; TRBD1 matches 7 bases. The CDR3 length is 13 residues. Germline V gene data show CDR1 as SGHRS and CDR2 as YFSETQ. Trimming at V came to 7 bases and at J to 5 bases, leaving 8 bases not matched to a gene. The CDR3 region is CASSTGQDETQYF. The CDR3 DNA follows: TGCGCCAGCTCGACCGGACAGGACGAGACCCAGTACTTC.

The rearrangement uses TRBV11-3 and TRBJ1-2, with D tentatively TRBD1 (6 bases). The V end was cut by 3 bases, the J end by 4 bases, with 12 bases between. CDR1 and CDR2 from the germline V gene are SGHNT and YENEEA. The CDR3 runs to 14 residues. Written as DNA, the CDR3 is TGTGCCAGCAGCTTGGCCGGGACACCCTATGGCTACACCTTC. As protein: CASSLAGTPYGYTF.

This chain links TRBV7-7 with TRBJ2-6; D gene uncertain. The CDR3 runs to 17 residues. Per the germline V gene, CDR1 is SSHAT and CDR2 is FNYEAQ (reference sequence). Trimming cost V 3 bases and J 2 bases, with 14 bases left between them. CDR3: CASSLGDNEPGANVLTF. CDR3 sequence (DNA): TGTGCCAGCAGCTTGGGCGATAACGAACCTGGGGCCAACGTCCTGACTTTC.

The chain combines TRBV19 with TRBJ1-3, with 8 bases lining up with TRBD1. The V and J ends lost 6 bases and 3 bases, in that order; junction bases with no gene match: 7. The germline V gene has CDR1 LNHDA and CDR2 SQIVND (reference sequence). The CDR3 length is 15 residues. The CDR3 protein is CASSLDRAVGNTIYF. The CDR3 DNA is TGTGCCAGTAGCCTGGACAGGGCCGTTGGAAACACCATATATTTT. The entire variable domain, with the rest obtained from reference TRBV19 and TRBJ1-3, is as follows: DGGITQSPKYLFRKEGQNVTLSCEQNLNHDAMYWYRQDPGQGLRLIYYSQIVNDFQKGDIAEGYSVSREKKESFPLTVTSAQKNPTAFYLCASSLDRAVGNTIYFGEGSWLTVV.

V usage is TRBV25-1 and J usage is TRBJ1-1, with D maybe TRBD1 (5 bases). The V end was cut by 1 base, the J end by 4 bases, with 13 bases between. CDR1 is MGHDK, CDR2 SYGVNS, per germline. CDR3 length: 15 residues. Here the CDR3 DNA reads TGTGCCAGCAGTGAATCGGCCAGGGCGTCCACTGAAGCTTTCTTT. It is translated as CASSESARASTEAFF.

J is TRBJ1-2 and V is TRBV15; possible D gene TRBD1, 6 bases. The CDR3 length is 15 residues. Germline V lookup: CDR1 LNHNV, CDR2 YYDKDF (reference sequence). Between the trimmed V and J ends, which lost 5 bases and 5 bases, there was a span of 18 bases. The CDR3 protein is CATSSPGTLSYGYTF. The CDR3 region has the DNA TGTGCCACCAGCTCCCCAGGGACATTATCGTATGGCTACACCTTC.